This T cell receptor beta chain was captured in a study of blood T cell repertoires in COVID-19. Germline V CDR1 and CDR2: SGHVS, FQNEAQ. J gave up 0 bases and V 1 base, and 3 bases lay outside the gene matches. The CDR3 totals 16 residues. Generated by immunoSEQ multiplex PCR, the TCRdb table keeps only in-frame clones and is missing some. The table includes roughly 180,000 clones, around 74% detected once. The sample comprised peripheral blood. The TCR sequence derives from a woman between 55 and 75 years old with COVID-19, enrolled during active disease. The chain couples TRBV7-8 to TRBJ2-3, with 8 nucleotides matching TRBD2. The CDR3 region is CASSLVAGGSTDTQYF. CDR3 nucleotide sequence: TGTGCCAGCAGCTTAGTCGCGGGGGGCAGCACAGATACGCAGTATTTT.